Listed below are T cell receptor beta chains from one sample, sequenced in a study of T-cell reconstitution after alpha-beta-depleted transplantation in children. TCRdb redid the calling of the PCR reads with MiXCR, one entry per CDR3 protein. Here the sample spans 330,000 or so distinct CDR3 sequences, over 7.5% being singletons. Sequencing used peripheral blood, obtained 360 days after TCRalphabeta/CD19-depleted stem cell transplant. These receptors all come from a female patient aged 2 to 10 who had a stem cell transplant for Fanconi anemia, so the T cells may come from the graft donor. Each CDR3 is given with its conserved first and last residue. The D gene is left open where the match is weak. Some rows have no size entry. The others give once, few or many, or a class for an expanded clone.

j_call | d_call | clone_size | v_call | cdr3_nt | cdr3_aa
TRBJ2-3 | - | many | TRBV7-2 | TGTGCCAGCAGCTTAGCGCACGGTTATCCCACAGATACGCAGTATTTT | CASSLAHGYPTDTQYF
TRBJ1-1 | - | few | TRBV3-1 | TGTGCCAGCAGCCAAGTTAGACAGACTTCGAACACTGAAGCTTTCTTT | CASSQVRQTSNTEAFF
TRBJ2-4 | TRBD2 | few | TRBV25-1 | TGTGCCAGCAGTGTGGGGCGGGGGGGCAAAAACATTCAGTACTTC | CASSVGRGGKNIQYF
TRBJ2-3 | - | few | TRBV10-2 | TGCGCCAGCAGAGCCAGGAGGGGAGAAGCCACAGATACGCAGTATTTT | CASRARRGEATDTQYF
TRBJ2-2 | TRBD2 | - | TRBV6-1 | TGTGCCAGCAGCAGCGGGAGCGGAACCGGGGAGCTGTTTTTT | CASSSGSGTGELFF
TRBJ2-3 | - | many | TRBV7-2 | TGTGCCAGCACCCCCTTTTTAGGGGGTAGTACAGATACGCAGTATTTT | CASTPFLGGSTDTQYF
TRBJ1-1 | TRBD1 | - | TRBV4-2 | TGTGCCAGCAGCCAAGATGGTCACAGGGGGGGGAACACTGAAGCTTTCTTT | CASSQDGHRGGNTEAFF
TRBJ2-1 | - | - | TRBV13 | TGTGTCAGCAGCCCCTTTCGGGGAATTGCCTACAATGAGCAGTTCTTC | CVSSPFRGIAYNEQFF
TRBJ2-7 | TRBD2 | many | TRBV6-5 | TGTGCCAGCAGTTACTCCCGAAGGGGCGGGAGCTACGAGCAGTACTTC | CASSYSRRGGSYEQYF
TRBJ1-2 | - | - | TRBV12-3/TRBV12-4 | TGTGCCAGCATACCGGGACCTAACTATGGCTACACCTTC | CASIPGPNYGYTF
TRBJ2-5 | TRBD2 | many | TRBV5-1 | TGCGCCAGCTACCCGGTGGGGACTAGCGAGTACCAAGAGACCCAGTACTTC | CASYPVGTSEYQETQYF